The next 20 T cell receptor beta chains were all read from a single sample in a study of blood T cell repertoires in COVID-19. Measured with immunoSEQ multiplex PCR; TCRdb has only the in-frame clones, and not every one. This table has roughly 250,000 clones, around 88% appearing once. The specimen sequenced was PBMCs or T cells enriched from blood (not recorded which). The receptors derive from a woman aged 40 to 50 with acute COVID-19.

The chain employs TRBV27 and TRBJ2-5; TRBD2 aligns across 9 bases. Germline CDR1 is MNHEY and CDR2 is SMNVEV (reference sequence). The CDR3 has 15 residues. With 5 bases clipped from V and 4 bases from J, the junction kept 8 bases outside the gene matches. CDR3 sequence (DNA): TGTGCCAGCAGTCTATATAGCGGGAGCCCAGAGACCCAGTACTTC. Translated: CASSLYSGSPETQYF.

This clone is a singleton in its sample. This chain uses TRBV11-2 with TRBJ1-2; TRBD1 is a possible D gene (6 bases). Trimming removed 3 bases at V and 3 bases at J, with 14 bases between. The germline V gene encodes CDR1 SGHAT and CDR2 FQNNGV. This CDR3 is 15 amino acids long. The CDR3 region is CASSLSGGRDYGYTF. For the CDR3, the DNA is TGTGCCAGCAGCTTGAGCGGGGGGCGCGACTATGGCTACACCTTC.

This clone was recorded only once. The chain is built from TRBV7-8 and TRBJ2-3, with a tentative D call TRBD2 (6 bases). The ends were cut back, 5 bases at V and 4 bases at J, with 13 bases in the middle. Germline loops: CDR1 SGHVS, CDR2 FQNEAQ. The CDR3 totals 14 residues. This CDR3 is CASSPGGTADTQYF. The CDR3 coding sequence is TGTGCCAGCAGCCCAGGAGGGACCGCAGATACGCAGTATTTT.

This rearrangement joins TRBV5-8 to TRBJ2-1; 14 positions agree with TRBD2. The CDR3 is 16 residues long. CDR1 and CDR2 (germline): SGHTS, YDEGEE. Trimming cost V 4 bases and J 4 bases; bases outside gene matches: 4. In nucleotides, the CDR3 is TGTGCCAGCAGCCTCGGGACTAGCGGGAGTTACAATGAGCAGTTCTTC. As protein: CASSLGTSGSYNEQFF.

V and J are TRBV2 and TRBJ1-1; no clear D gene. V dropped 3 bases and J dropped 6 bases, with 17 bases sitting between them. The germline gives CDR1 SNHLY, CDR2 FYNNEI. CDR3 size: 15 residues. CDR3 DNA sequence: TGTGCCAGCAGTGATTTCTCGGAGGGAAGAGCTGAAGCTTTCTTT. Amino acid sequence: CASSDFSEGRAEAFF.

V usage is TRBV6-2 or TRBV6-3 and J usage is TRBJ2-2; the D gene is possibly TRBD1 (5 bases). The CDR3 length is 16 residues. V was trimmed by 4 bases and J by 1 base, leaving 13 bases between them. Germline V gives CDR1 MNHEY, CDR2 SVGEGT. The DNA for the CDR3 is TGTGCCAGCAGTTCCCTGCCTACAGGGAACACCGGGGAGCTGTTTTTT. The encoded protein is CASSSLPTGNTGELFF.

The chain joins TRBV6-2 or TRBV6-3 to TRBJ2-7; 7 bases align to TRBD1. Germline-derived CDR1 and CDR2 are MNHEY and SVGEGT. Trimming at V came to 6 bases and at J to 5 bases, leaving 10 bases not matched to a gene. The CDR3 runs 14 residues. The CDR3 region is CASSTPLTGHEQYV. Here the CDR3 DNA reads TGTGCCAGCAGCACCCCCTTGACAGGGCACGAGCAGTACGTC.

This chain joins TRBV7-6 and TRBJ1-3, with D perhaps TRBD1 (5 bases). This CDR3 comprises 14 residues. The germline V gene encodes CDR1 SGHVS and CDR2 FNYEAQ. V lost 3 bases and J 8 bases, leaving 14 bases between the germline ends. The CDR3 loop reads CASSFVREEDTIYF. CDR3 sequence (DNA): TGTGCCAGCAGCTTTGTCAGGGAGGAAGACACCATATATTTT. The full variable domain, completed using reference TRBV7-6 and TRBJ1-3, is GAGVSQSPRYKVTKRGQDVALRCDPISGHVSLYWYRQALGQGPEFLTYFNYEAQQDKSGLPNDRFSAERPEGSISTLTIQRTEQRDSAMYRCASSFVREEDTIYFGEGSWLTVV.

This chain's CDR3 is CASSRARAGVSYEQYF. The CDR3 nucleotides read TGTGCCAGCTCAAGGGCGAGGGCAGGGGTCTCCTACGAGCAGTACTTC. The V and J genes are TRBV18 and TRBJ2-7; weak D call: TRBD1 (6 bases). The CDR3 spans 16 residues. Trimming stripped 5 bases from V and 0 bases from J, with 17 bases between. The germline V gene has CDR1 KGHSH and CDR2 LQKENI.

The J gene is TRBJ2-1, the V gene TRBV21-1; the D call in the table, TRBD2, was not verified against the DNA. TRBV21-1 is given as a pseudogene. The CDR3 runs to 17 residues. CDR3 DNA: TGTGCCAGCAGCAATAGGGCTAGCGGGCTTTCCTACAATGAGCAGTTCTTC. Its protein product is CASSNRASGLSYNEQFF.

CDR3 in DNA: TGTGCCAGCAGCCCGGACAGGGGGGTTGGAAATGAGCAGTTCTTC. This encodes CASSPDRGVGNEQFF. The rearrangement uses TRBV6-5 and TRBJ2-1; the match to TRBD1 covers 10 bases. J was trimmed by 7 bases and V by 6 bases; bases with no gene match: 9. CDR3 length: 15 amino acids. Germline V gene lookup returns CDR1 MNHEY and CDR2 SVGAGI.

The chain uses TRBV10-3 and TRBJ2-1; TRBD1 might be the D (5 bases). The length of the CDR3 is 14 residues. V lost 1 base to trimming and J lost 5 bases, with 9 bases between them. Germline CDR1 and CDR2: ENHRY and SYGVKD. In DNA, the CDR3 is TGTGCCATCAGTGAGTGGGGCAGAAACAATGAGCAGTTCTTC. Protein sequence: CAISEWGRNNEQFF.

CDR3 DNA sequence: TGTGCCATCAGTAGCAGGACAGGGAACAATCAGCCCCAGCATTTT. Protein product: CAISSRTGNNQPQHF. The chain has TRBV10-3 and TRBJ1-5; TRBD1 agrees at 8 bases. With 5 bases clipped from V and 3 bases from J, the junction kept 6 bases outside the gene matches. This CDR3 is built from 15 residues. Germline assignment: CDR1 ENHRY and CDR2 SYGVKD.

The CDR3 reads CASSRLYQETQYF. CDR3 coding DNA: TGTGCCAGCAGCCGGTTGTACCAAGAGACCCAGTACTTC. The chain employs TRBV7-3 and TRBJ2-5; D is undetermined. V was pared by 5 bases and J by 0 bases, with 7 bases between. Germline V gives CDR1 SGHTA, CDR2 FQGTGA. This CDR3 contains 13 residues.

The CDR3 spells CATSTTLGGEQYF. DNA for the CDR3: TGTGCCACCAGCACGACCCTCGGGGGCGAGCAGTACTTC. The J gene is TRBJ2-7, the V gene TRBV15; tentative D call: TRBD2 (6 bases). V was clipped by 4 bases and J by 6 bases, with 13 bases between them. The CDR3 consists of 13 residues. Germline V lookup: CDR1 LNHNV, CDR2 YYDKDF (reference sequence).

The chain employs TRBV19 and TRBJ2-5; no clear D gene. V was pared by 2 bases and J by 2 bases, with 9 bases between. Germline CDR1 reads LNHDA; CDR2 reads SQIVND (reference sequence). This CDR3 has 14 residues. This CDR3 reads CASSISPVQETQYF. The CDR3 DNA follows: TGTGCCAGTAGTATATCCCCGGTTCAAGAGACCCAGTACTTC.

Here the CDR3 reads CASTTPTGSGEKLFF. In nucleotides, the CDR3 is TGTGCCAGCACTACACCTACAGGGAGTGGCGAAAAACTGTTTTTT. The V and J genes are TRBV28 and TRBJ1-4, with a tentative D call TRBD1 (6 bases). V lost 7 bases, J lost 8 bases, and 20 bases lay in between. The CDR3 runs 15 residues. CDR1 is MDHEN and CDR2 is SYDVKM in the germline V gene.

This sequence joins TRBV19 and TRBJ2-7; 9 nucleotides align to TRBD2. The CDR3 loop spans 19 amino acids. Trimming cost V 0 bases and J 1 base; bases outside gene matches: 13. Germline V gene lookup returns CDR1 LNHDA and CDR2 SQIVND (reference sequence). In DNA form, the CDR3 reads TGTGCCAGTAGTATAGAACCCACAGGGGCTAGCGGGAATTCCTACGAGCAGTACTTC. It encodes CASSIEPTGASGNSYEQYF. The variable domain in full, completed from reference TRBV19 and TRBJ2-7, reads DGGITQSPKYLFRKEGQNVTLSCEQNLNHDAMYWYRQDPGQGLRLIYYSQIVNDFQKGDIAEGYSVSREKKESFPLTVTSAQKNPTAFYLCASSIEPTGASGNSYEQYFGPGTRLTVT.

CDR3 in amino acids: CASSGLLRNTEAFF. The CDR3 DNA sequence: TGTGCCAGTTCGGGACTCCTCCGGAACACTGAAGCTTTCTTT. The chain is built from TRBV30 and TRBJ1-1; maybe TRBD1 (5 bases). Germline CDR1 and CDR2: GTSNPN and SVGIG (reference sequence). V was shortened by 8 bases and J by 1 base, with 17 bases between the two germline ends. This CDR3 comprises 14 residues.

The J gene is TRBJ2-4, the V gene TRBV11-2, with D maybe TRBD2 (7 bases). This CDR3 is 16 amino acids long. Germline V gene data show CDR1 as SGHAT and CDR2 as FQNNGV. Trimming removed 5 bases at V and 6 bases at J, with 20 bases between. CDR3 residues: CASSITERGGGNIQYF. The CDR3 DNA sequence: TGTGCCAGCAGCATAACCGAGCGGGGAGGGGGAAACATTCAGTACTTC.